These T cell receptor beta chains were read from a single sample in a study of sequential checkpoint blockade in melanoma. Assay: immunoSEQ multiplex PCR; the TCRdb copy retains only in-frame clones and omits some. Among around 18,000 clones listed, around four fifths were seen once. The specimen comprised CD8+ T cells sorted from blood (inferred from file names), sampled from a patient given nivolumab and ipilimumab in sequence. These receptors all come from a human donor with melanoma. The CDR3 runs from the conserved cysteine through the conserved F or W. A D gene is named only where the DNA matches it firmly. Clone sizes are given selectively: once, few, many, or a class where the clone is expanded.

>TRBJ2-7|TRBD2|TRBV10-2|.|14
CASKTSGGSYEQYF
TGCGCCAGCAAGACTAGCGGGGGATCCTACGAGCAGTACTTC
>TRBJ1-2|TRBD1|TRBV5-4|.|15
CASRSPGTGSYGYTF
TGCGCCAGCAGGTCTCCCGGGACAGGGTCCTATGGCTACACCTTC
>TRBJ1-4|TRBD1|TRBV10-2|once|13
CARETGAGEKLFF
TGCGCCAGGGAGACAGGGGCCGGCGAAAAACTGTTTTTT
>TRBJ1-2|TRBD1|TRBV5-1|few|14
CASSLRGQGHGYTF
TGCGCCAGCAGCCTACGGGGACAGGGGCATGGCTACACCTTC
>TRBJ2-5|TRBD2|TRBV7-9|.|17
CASSLPIAGDSQETQYF
TGTGCCAGCAGCTTACCGATAGCGGGGGACTCCCAAGAGACCCAGTACTTC
>TRBJ1-2|.|TRBV30|.|16
CAWELEGGVSNYGYTF
TGTGCCTGGGAGTTAGAAGGGGGGGTCTCTAACTATGGCTACACCTTC
>TRBJ2-7|TRBD2|TRBV5-1|.|14
CASRSGGSLNEQYF
TGCGCCAGCCGCTCTGGCGGGAGTTTGAACGAGCAGTACTTC
>TRBJ2-1|.|TRBV29-1|few|13
CSVRYEGYNEQFF
TGCAGCGTGCGTTACGAGGGTTACAATGAGCAGTTCTTC
>TRBJ2-1|.|TRBV7-9|.|13
CASSLIGLPEQFF
TGTGCCAGCAGCTTAATCGGTCTTCCTGAGCAGTTCTTC
>TRBJ2-1|TRBD2|TRBV27|.|17
CASRTPPSSGIYNEQFF
TGTGCCAGCAGAACACCCCCCTCTAGCGGAATCTACAATGAGCAGTTCTTC
>TRBJ1-1|.|TRBV6-5|once|13
CASRPQGYTEAFF
TGTGCCAGCAGACCGCAGGGTTACACTGAAGCTTTCTTT
>TRBJ1-2|TRBD1|TRBV6-1|.|13
CASVATGLVGYTF
TGTGCCAGCGTAGCGACAGGGTTGGTTGGCTACACCTTC
>TRBJ2-7|TRBD2|TRBV27|.|15
CASSLLAGGPYEQYF
TGTGCCAGCAGTTTACTAGCGGGAGGGCCCTACGAGCAGTACTTC
>TRBJ2-7|TRBD1|TRBV25-1|few|15
CASRILGGDSYEQYF
TGTGCCAGCAGAATATTAGGGGGCGACTCCTACGAGCAGTACTTC
>TRBJ2-5|TRBD2|TRBV7-9|.|16
CASSLVPSGDQETQYF
TGTGCCAGCAGCTTAGTCCCCAGCGGGGACCAAGAGACCCAGTACTTC
>TRBJ2-7|.|TRBV29-1|.|14
CSVEGGPTLYEQYF
TGCAGCGTTGAGGGGGGGCCTACTCTCTACGAGCAGTACTTC
>TRBJ2-5|TRBD2|TRBV7-9|.|15
CASSGGTSPSQEQYF
TGTGCCAGCAGCGGGGGGACTAGTCCTTCGCAAGAGCAGTACTTC
>TRBJ2-1|TRBD2|TRBV19|.|15
CASSEGTSGYNEQFF
TGTGCCAGTAGTGAAGGGACTAGCGGATACAATGAGCAGTTCTTC
>TRBJ2-7|TRBD1|TRBV7-2|.|15
CASSLDRGEWYEQYF
TGTGCCAGCAGCCTGGACAGGGGGGAGTGGTACGAGCAGTACTTC
>TRBJ2-2|.|TRBV5-1|.|16
CASSLEGRDYTGELFF
TGCGCCAGCAGCTTGGAGGGGCGGGACTACACCGGGGAGCTGTTTTTT
>TRBJ2-1|.|TRBV19|.|15
CASNLNRGLGNEQFF
TGTGCCAGTAACCTAAACCGGGGTTTAGGCAATGAGCAGTTCTTC
>TRBJ2-1|TRBD1|TRBV5-1|once|15
CASSGTGRPLDEQFF
TGCGCCAGCAGCGGGACAGGCAGGCCCTTAGATGAGCAGTTCTTC
>TRBJ2-7|TRBD1|TRBV14|.|15
CASSQGWGTVNEQYF
TGTGCCAGCAGCCAAGGGTGGGGGACAGTAAACGAGCAGTACTTC
>TRBJ2-7|TRBD1|TRBV27|.|15
CASSPTGGYSYEQYF
TGTGCCAGCAGTCCTACAGGGGGATACTCCTACGAGCAGTACTTC
>TRBJ2-1|TRBD2|TRBV15|medium-sized|16
CATSRVASGGYNEQFF
TGTGCCACCAGCAGAGTGGCTAGCGGGGGTTACAATGAGCAGTTCTTC
>TRBJ2-2|TRBD1|TRBV30|.|16
CAWSVPGQGFTGELFF
TGTGCCTGGAGTGTACCGGGACAGGGATTCACCGGGGAGCTGTTTTTT
>TRBJ2-7|TRBD2|TRBV27|.|15
CASSLSWEREQEQYF
TGTGCCAGCAGTTTATCCTGGGAGCGGGAGCAGGAGCAGTACTTC
>TRBJ2-1|TRBD1|TRBV15|.|15
CATSRGTGMDNEQFF
TGTGCCACCAGCAGAGGGACAGGCATGGACAATGAGCAGTTCTTC
>TRBJ1-5|.|TRBV7-6|medium-sized|14
CASSSLPNGEPQHF
TGTGCCAGCAGCTCCTTGCCGAATGGAGAGCCCCAGCATTTT
>TRBJ1-2|TRBD1|TRBV7-2|medium-sized|14
CASSAGTGNYGYTF
TGTGCCAGCAGCGCCGGGACAGGGAACTATGGCTACACCTTC
>TRBJ2-4|.|TRBV14|few|16
CASSRTQGRAKNIQYF
TGTGCCAGCAGCCGAACTCAGGGTAGAGCCAAAAACATTCAGTACTTC
>TRBJ1-2|.|TRBV21-1|.|17
CASSTGDRTKRNYGYTF
TGTGCCAGCAGCACGGGGGACAGGACGAAACGCAACTATGGCTACACCTTC
>TRBJ2-7|TRBD2|TRBV9|.|15
CASSVGSSGSYEQYF
TGTGCCAGCAGCGTAGGGTCTAGCGGGAGTTACGAGCAGTACTTC
>TRBJ1-1|.|TRBV4-3|.|16
CASSQDVTETNTEAFF
TGCGCCAGCAGCCAAGATGTCACAGAAACGAACACTGAAGCTTTCTTT
>TRBJ1-2|TRBD1|TRBV4-2|.|15
CASSQEQTGGYGYTF
TGTGCCAGCAGCCAAGAACAGACAGGGGGCTATGGCTACACCTTC
>TRBJ1-5|.|TRBV4-3|.|15
CASSQGWGGNQPQHF
TGCGCCAGCAGCCAAGGTTGGGGGGGTAATCAGCCCCAGCATTTT